One and the same sample provided the 20 T cell receptor beta chains below, sequenced in a study of T cells in women clearing cervical HPV infection. The repertoire was sequenced with immunoSEQ multiplex PCR; TCRdb's copy has only in-frame clones and lacks some. Here the sample table reports approximately 31,000 clones. The sample consisted of blood buffy coat. Receptors originate from a woman aged 18 to 75 with a cervical HPV16 infection that either progressed to CIN3+ or cleared (not recorded which).

Details on this clone: The read terminates 3 residues ahead of where the CDR3 ends, so the germline J gene completes it. The V and J genes are TRBV20-1 and TRBJ1-2; 7 bases align to TRBD1. From germline, CDR1 is DFQATT and CDR2 SNEGSKA (reference sequence). This CDR3 is built from 15 residues. CDR3 DNA (partial): TGCAGTGCTAGAGATGCTAGCAGGGGGACCTACGAC. Its translation: CSARDASRGTYD. The CDR3 in its entirety is CSARDASRGTYDYTF.

A remark on this clone: An end of the junction differs from the germline gene, which may be a read error. The CDR3 bases that were read are TGTGCCAGCAGTACTCTTGGCGGGGGAGCAGATCCC. As protein: CASSTLGGGADP. Given in full, the CDR3 is CASSTLGGGADPQHF. V and J are TRBV19 and TRBJ1-5, with D possibly being TRBD1 (5 bases). The CDR3 is cut off 3 residues early in the read; its end comes from the germline J gene. The CDR3 loop spans 15 amino acids. Germline V lookup: CDR1 LNHDA, CDR2 SQIVND (reference sequence).

Note on this clone: The CDR3 is cut off 3 residues early in the read; its end comes from the germline J gene. The chain carries TRBV4-2 and TRBJ2-1, with D unresolved. The CDR3 spans 17 residues. In germline, CDR1 is LGHNA, CDR2 YNFKEQ. Trimming stripped 0 bases from V and 8 bases from J, with 20 bases between. The CDR3 bases that were read are TGTGCCAGCAGCCAAGATAGTCAGCTACAACTACCTTATGAG. Amino acid sequence: CASSQDSQLQLPYE. The CDR3, in full, reads CASSQDSQLQLPYEQFF.

About this clone: The read finishes 3 residues shy of the CDR3 end, and the germline J gene is used to complete it. The chain uses TRBV20-1 and TRBJ1-1; 9 nucleotides agree with TRBD1. Germline trimming cut 0 bases from V and 4 bases from J; bases unmatched to any gene: 6. This CDR3 has 15 residues. Germline V gives CDR1 DFQATT, CDR2 SNEGSKA (reference sequence). CDR3 in amino acids: CSARDARQGGTEAFF. The CDR3 DNA, read in part, is TGCAGTGCTAGAGACGCGCGACAGGGGGGCACTGAA.

As concerns this clone: The read is 3 residues too short to cover the CDR3 end, so that end is filled in from the germline J gene. V and J are TRBV5-1 and TRBJ2-3; 11 nucleotides agree with TRBD2. This CDR3 comprises 16 residues. Germline V CDR1 and CDR2: SGHRS, YFSETQ. CDR3 region: CASSFGIAGGPETQYF. The sequenced CDR3 bases are TGCGCCAGCAGCTTCGGGATAGCGGGGGGGCCGGAGACG.

Regarding this clone: The CDR3 end lies 3 residues beyond the end of the read and is filled in from the germline J gene. This rearrangement joins TRBV5-6 to TRBJ1-1, with D possibly being TRBD1 (6 bases). This CDR3 contains 15 residues. Trimming pared 4 bases from V and 0 bases from J, leaving 13 bases between. Germline V lookup: CDR1 SGHDT, CDR2 YYEEEE. CDR3 DNA (partial): TGTGCCAGCAGCCGACCCGGGACACTGAACACTGAA. Translated, it gives CASSRPGTLNTE. The whole CDR3 protein reads CASSRPGTLNTEAFF.

Concerning this clone itself: The read gets to within 3 residues of the CDR3 end, and the germline J gene fills in the rest. The chain recombines TRBV2 with TRBJ2-2; 7 bases line up with TRBD2. This CDR3 is built from 19 residues. Looked up from germline, CDR1 is SNHLY and CDR2 is FYNNEI. CDR3 DNA, as far as it was read: TGTGCCTCCAACGGGGGAAGAGCGGGGCGCAACTCTGGGGCCAACGTG. As protein: CASNGGRAGRNSGANV. From start to end, the CDR3 is CASNGGRAGRNSGANVLFF.

As concerns this clone: The CDR3 is cut off 3 residues early in the read; its end comes from the germline J gene. The genes are TRBV5-1 and TRBJ1-1; 9 bases fit TRBD1. In germline, CDR1 is SGHRS, CDR2 YFSETQ. CDR3 length equals 14 residues. V dropped 3 bases and J dropped 5; count of bases not matched to a gene: 5. This CDR3 reads CASSSRDRVTEAFF. The part of the CDR3 DNA that was read is TGCGCCAGCAGCTCCCGGGACAGGGTTACTGAA.

On this clone: Read data end 3 residues before the CDR3 end; the end is taken from the germline J gene. The rearrangement links TRBV19 to TRBJ1-4; perhaps TRBD1 as D (5 bases). CDR3 length: 15 amino acids. CDR1 and CDR2 from the germline V gene are LNHDA and SQIVND (reference sequence). CDR3 protein: CASSIGLSGANVLFF. The CDR3 bases that were read are TGTGCCAGTAGTATAGGACTCTCTGGGGCCAACGTA.

As to this clone: The CDR3 is cut off 3 residues early in the read; its end comes from the germline J gene. Additional DNA sequences in this sample encode the identical CDR3. The gene calls are TRBV5-1 and TRBJ1-3; D possibly corresponds to TRBD1 (5 bases). Germline V gene lookup returns CDR1 SGHRS and CDR2 YFSETQ. This CDR3 has 16 residues. The V end was cut by 4 bases, the J end by 3 bases, with 17 bases between. This CDR3 is CASSPTIRGNGNTIYF. CDR3 DNA, as far as it was read: TGCGCCAGCAGCCCTACTATTCGGGGGAATGGAAACACC.

Points on this clone: The read finishes 3 residues shy of the CDR3 end, and the germline J gene is used to complete it. J is TRBJ1-2 and V is TRBV7-2; weak D call: TRBD1 (6 bases). Germline V CDR1 and CDR2: SGHTA, FQGNSA. This CDR3 is 14 amino acids long. The CDR3 spells CASSSWTVSYDYTF. CDR3 bases read: TGTGCCAGCAGCTCGTGGACAGTCTCCTACGAC.

In regard to this clone: The read gets to within 3 residues of the CDR3 end, and the germline J gene fills in the rest. The rearrangement uses TRBV19 and TRBJ1-1, with D unresolved. In germline, CDR1 is LNHDA, CDR2 SQIVND (reference sequence). Trimming shortened V by 7 bases and J by 5 bases, and 11 bases separated the two germline ends. CDR3 length: 12 residues. This CDR3 is CASNEAGTEAFF. Incomplete CDR3 DNA: TGTGCCAGTAACGAGGCGGGGACTGAA.

As regards this clone: The read falls 3 residues short of the CDR3 end, and the missing part is taken from the germline J gene. J is TRBJ1-5 and V is TRBV2, with D unclear. The germline gives CDR1 SNHLY, CDR2 FYNNEI. This CDR3 is 14 amino acids long. Trimming removed 3 bases from V and 6 bases from J, with 12 bases in between. Partial CDR3 DNA: TGTGCCAGCAGTGACATGGCCCCAAGTCAGCCC. It codes for CASSDMAPSQP. The complete CDR3 protein is CASSDMAPSQPQHF.

On this clone itself: The read falls 3 residues short of the CDR3 end, and the missing part is taken from the germline J gene. The chain employs TRBV19 and TRBJ2-3; 13 bases fit TRBD2. The CDR3 covers 16 residues. Germline V gene lookup returns CDR1 LNHDA and CDR2 SQIVND (reference sequence). V lost 4 bases to trimming and J lost 5 bases; unmatched junction nucleotides: 6. CDR3 protein: CASSTWTSGGGDTQYF. Incomplete CDR3 DNA: TGTGCCAGTAGTACCTGGACTAGCGGGGGAGGAGATACG.

For this clone: From the germline J gene comes the end of the CDR3, since the read stops 3 residues before it. The chain uses TRBV20-1 and TRBJ2-3; 11 positions agree with TRBD2. The CDR3 sequence is 15 residues long. Germline lookup yields CDR1 DFQATT and CDR2 SNEGSKA (reference sequence). V shed 4 bases, J shed 6 bases, and the junction held 9 bases outside the gene matches. CDR3 bases read: TGCAGTGCTACCCCGACTAGCGGGGCCTCGGATACG. Translating it yields CSATPTSGASDT. Given in full, the CDR3 is CSATPTSGASDTQYF.

Details on this clone: The read ends 3 residues early relative to the CDR3; the germline J gene fills the gap. The chain links TRBV18 to TRBJ1-4; maybe TRBD1 (5 bases). Germline loops: CDR1 KGHSH, CDR2 LQKENI. CDR3 length: 15 amino acids. V dropped 4 bases and J dropped 5 bases, with 14 bases sitting between them. The DNA read from the CDR3 is TGTGCCAGCTCACGCCTCGGGGGTCTGAATGAAAAA. This sequence encodes CASSRLGGLNEK. The complete CDR3 sequence is CASSRLGGLNEKLFF.

A note on this clone: The read comes to an end 3 residues before the CDR3 does, leaving the germline J gene to fill in the end. This rearrangement joins TRBV5-1 to TRBJ1-1, with D possibly matching TRBD1 (5 bases). CDR3 length: 15 residues. Germline V gene lookup returns CDR1 SGHRS and CDR2 YFSETQ. V lost 4 bases and J lost 5, with 18 bases in between. The CDR3 here is CASSPGGRAWTEAFF. The sequenced part of the CDR3 DNA is TGCGCCAGCAGCCCTGGAGGCAGGGCGTGGACTGAA.

Comment on this clone: A read error may account for a junction end that differs from germline. The sequence runs out 3 residues before the end of the CDR3; the remainder is reconstructed from the germline J gene. Additional DNA sequences in this sample encode the identical CDR3. The chain recombines TRBV5-1 with TRBJ1-1; D is unresolved. The CDR3 has 16 residues. CDR1 is SGHRS and CDR2 is YFSETQ in the germline V gene. CDR3 amino acids: CASSLAGTGLNTEAFF. CDR3 bases read: TGCGCTAGCAGCTTGGCCGGCACGGGGTTAAACACTGAA.

With respect to this clone: The CDR3 end lies 3 residues beyond the end of the read and is filled in from the germline J gene. The V gene is TRBV18, the J gene TRBJ2-7, with TRBD1 matching 9 bases. J was trimmed by 5 bases and V by 4 bases; bases with no gene match: 9. The germline V gene has CDR1 KGHSH and CDR2 LQKENI. The CDR3 runs 15 residues. The CDR3 here is CASSLAGQGGHEQYF. CDR3 DNA (partial): TGTGCCAGCTCACTGGCGGGACAGGGAGGGCACGAG. The full variable domain, completed using reference TRBV18 and TRBJ2-7, is NAGVMQNPRHLVRRRGQEARLRCSPMKGHSHVYWYRQLPEEGLKFMVYLQKENIIDESGMPKERFSAEFPKEGPSILRIQQVVRGDSAAYFCASSLAGQGGHEQYFGPGTRLTVT.

A word on this clone: The CDR3 end lies 3 residues beyond the end of the read and is filled in from the germline J gene. The chain couples TRBV10-3 to TRBJ1-2, with D tentatively TRBD1 (5 bases). Per the germline V gene, CDR1 is ENHRY and CDR2 is SYGVKD. V was trimmed by 4 bases and J by 3 bases, leaving 6 bases between them. The CDR3 runs to 12 residues. CDR3 DNA (partial): TGTGCCATCAGTGGGGGGGACTATGGC. Encoded protein: CAISGGDYG. The full CDR3 sequence reads CAISGGDYGYTF.